The T cell receptor beta chain under discussion was sequenced for a study of T cells in Graves' hyperthyroidism and ophthalmopathy. Calling Graves' hyperthyroidism stable meant ophthalmopathy did not progress within 18 months. Thyroid ultrasound and orbital computed tomography, with clinical symptoms and serum thyroxine and TRAb, informed diagnoses. In this sample, this clonotype turned up many times. No antigen is known for it. The CDR3 regions of TCR beta were amplified from RNA transcripts. RT-PCR in the first round (using the HTBI primer set) targeted the TCR CDR3. A single record per CDR3 protein comes from TCRdb applying MiXCR to the multiplex PCR reads. This sample has about 400,000 distinct CDR3 sequences; around a quarter occur once, and the top ten carry over 70%. Points from the study as a whole: Blood also held most thyroid clonotypes expanded beyond 0.001.

Looked up from germline, CDR1 is MDHEN and CDR2 is SYDVKM. The CDR3 runs to 14 residues. The V gene lost 2 bases and the J gene lost 1 base, with 8 bases spanning the gap. The sample was blood. The chain links TRBV28 to TRBJ1-1, with D hard to call. The clonotype comes from a man aged 50-60 years with Graves' hyperthyroidism. CDR3 sequence: CASSLGGKNTEAFF. CDR3 nucleotides: TGTGCCAGCAGTTTAGGCGGCAAGAACACTGAAGCTTTCTTT.